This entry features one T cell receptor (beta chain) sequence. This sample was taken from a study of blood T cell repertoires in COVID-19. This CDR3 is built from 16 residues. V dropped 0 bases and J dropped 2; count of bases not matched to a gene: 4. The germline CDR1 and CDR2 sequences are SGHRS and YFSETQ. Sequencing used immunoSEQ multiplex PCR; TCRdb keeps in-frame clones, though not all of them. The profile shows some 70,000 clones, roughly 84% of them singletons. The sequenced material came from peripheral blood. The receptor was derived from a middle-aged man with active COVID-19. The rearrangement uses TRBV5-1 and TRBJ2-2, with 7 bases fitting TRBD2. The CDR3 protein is CASSLVPSGNTGELFF. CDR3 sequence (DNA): TGCGCCAGCAGCTTGGTGCCTAGCGGTAACACCGGGGAGCTGTTTTTT.